These 23 T cell receptor beta chains came from one sample sequenced in a study of cytomegalovirus exposure and HLA in healthy donors. The study ran its PCR with 60 Vbeta and 13 Jbeta primers. Method: immunoSEQ multiplex PCR; TCRdb's copy keeps in-frame clones and lacks some. Among more than 65,000 clones listed, 70% to 75% were seen once. Material for sequencing was PBMCs. These receptors came from a woman aged 50 to 65 in good health and CMV-seropositive.

The chain joins TRBV28 to TRBJ2-2; TRBD1 matches 9 bases. CDR3 size: 15 residues. Looked up from germline, CDR1 is MDHEN and CDR2 is SYDVKM. With 1 base clipped from V and 7 bases from J, the junction kept 4 bases outside the gene matches. The chain's CDR3 is CASSLSGTGFGELFF. CDR3 DNA: TGTGCCAGCAGTTTATCGGGGACAGGGTTCGGGGAGCTGTTTTTT.

The gene calls are TRBV28 and TRBJ1-1; 8 nucleotides align to TRBD1. CDR3 length: 13 amino acids. Per germline, CDR1 MDHEN and CDR2 SYDVKM. The junction had 5 bases not matched to a gene; V was cut back by 6 bases and J by 5 bases. The CDR3 region is CASRGTGGTEAFF. For the CDR3, the DNA is TGTGCCAGCAGGGGGACAGGAGGGACTGAAGCTTTCTTT.

The chain carries TRBV7-9 and TRBJ2-1, with a tentative D call TRBD2 (6 bases). The CDR3 runs to 15 residues. V was trimmed by 1 base and J by 4 bases, leaving 11 bases between them. The germline V gene has CDR1 SEHNR and CDR2 FQNEAQ (reference sequence). CDR3 amino acids: CASSLGGVGYNEQFF. The CDR3 DNA follows: TGTGCCAGCAGCTTAGGCGGGGTGGGATACAATGAGCAGTTCTTC.

This rearrangement joins TRBV7-9 to TRBJ1-1; 7 bases align to TRBD1. The CDR3 runs to 14 residues. J was trimmed by 1 base and V by 1 base; bases with no gene match: 0. Germline lookup yields CDR1 SEHNR and CDR2 FQNEAQ (reference sequence). CDR3 sequence (DNA): TGTGCCAGCAGCTTAGGGACAGGGAACACTGAAGCTTTCTTT. Translation gives CASSLGTGNTEAFF.

The CDR3 DNA sequence: TGTGCCAGCAACCACACACGGACTTCCTACGAGCAGTACTTC. Residues: CASNHTRTSYEQYF. The gene calls are TRBV21-1 and TRBJ2-5; TRBD2 was called by the table and not checked on the DNA. Near its end, the DNA agrees better with TRBJ2-7, so the J call may be wrong. TRBV21-1 is marked as a pseudogene. The CDR3 spans 14 residues.

This chain joins TRBV28 and TRBJ1-2; perhaps TRBD1 as D (5 bases). Trimming left V 5 bases short and J 0 bases short, with 7 bases between. Germline-derived CDR1 and CDR2 are MDHEN and SYDVKM. The CDR3 loop spans 13 amino acids. The CDR3 DNA is TGTGCCAGCAGTGCGACAGCTAACTATGGCTACACCTTC. Translated: CASSATANYGYTF.

V and J are TRBV15 and TRBJ2-5, with D maybe TRBD1 (6 bases). TRBJ2-7 explains the end of the DNA better; the J call may be wrong. Germline loops: CDR1 LNHNV, CDR2 YYDKDF (reference sequence). The CDR3 has 16 amino acids. CDR3 DNA: TGTGCCACCAGCCTGGGGCCAGGGGATGGAGCGGACGAGCAGTACTTC. Its protein product is CATSLGPGDGADEQYF.

This chain links TRBV27 with TRBJ2-1, with 9 bases aligning to TRBD2. This CDR3 has 16 amino acids. V shed 3 bases and J 7 bases; nucleotides not matched to a gene: 10. The V gene's germline CDR1 is MNHEY and CDR2 SMNVEV (reference sequence). CDR3 sequence: CASSLLTSGLSNEQFF. The CDR3 nucleotides read TGTGCCAGCAGTTTGCTGACTAGCGGCCTATCAAATGAGCAGTTCTTC.

This clone was seen a handful of times. The chain is built from TRBV6-4 and TRBJ2-1; tentative D call: TRBD2 (6 bases). Germline assignment: CDR1 MRHNA and CDR2 SNTAGT. V shed 4 bases and J shed 6 bases, with 13 bases lying between them. The CDR3 runs 14 residues. The CDR3 protein is CASSVTGETNEQFF. The CDR3 region has the DNA TGTGCCAGCAGTGTAACGGGAGAAACCAATGAGCAGTTCTTC.

V is TRBV10-1 and J is TRBJ2-1, with 9 bases aligning to TRBD1. J gave up 10 bases and V 3 bases, and 10 bases lay outside the gene matches. Germline CDR1 WNHNN, CDR2 SYGVQD (reference sequence). This CDR3 contains 15 residues. CDR3 DNA sequence: TGCGCCAGCAGTGATTCTGGGACAGGGTTGGGGGAGCAGTTCTTC. It encodes CASSDSGTGLGEQFF.

This clone appeared once. The rearrangement joins TRBV27 to TRBJ1-4; TRBD1 aligns across 7 bases. The CDR3 length is 15 residues. With V trimmed by 5 bases and J by 8 bases, 11 bases remained unmatched. Germline-derived CDR1 and CDR2 are MNHEY and SMNVEV (reference sequence). CDR3 amino acids: CASSPRQGNGEKLFF. The CDR3 DNA follows: TGTGCCAGCAGTCCCCGACAGGGTAACGGGGAAAAACTGTTTTTT.

The gene calls are TRBV7-8 and TRBJ2-5; D is ambiguous. The CDR3 consists of 13 residues. Germline V gene sequence: CDR1 SGHVS, CDR2 FQNEAQ. Trimming shortened V by 3 bases and J by 1 base, and 6 bases separated the two germline ends. CDR3 amino acids: CASSFLSQETQYF. For the CDR3, the DNA is TGTGCCAGCAGCTTCTTGTCCCAAGAGACCCAGTACTTC.

The chain joins TRBV2 to TRBJ1-5, with D possibly being TRBD1 (6 bases). V lost 6 bases and J lost 1, with 10 bases in between. Germline V gene data show CDR1 as SNHLY and CDR2 as FYNNEI. CDR3 length equals 14 residues. CDR3 nucleotides: TGTGCCAGCAGCGGACAGCTAAGCAATCAGCCCCAGCATTTT. Protein sequence: CASSGQLSNQPQHF.

The chain links TRBV7-8 to TRBJ2-7; D is unclear. The CDR3 totals 12 residues. Germline V CDR1 and CDR2: SGHVS, FQNEAQ. V lost 4 bases, J lost 4 bases, and 8 bases lay in between. CDR3 DNA: TGTGCCAGCAGCTCCCCCTCGTACGAGCAGTACTTC. Translation: CASSSPSYEQYF.

V and J are TRBV18 and TRBJ2-2; D gene unclear. The CDR3 is 14 residues long. Trimming cost V 5 bases and J 1 base, with 8 bases left between them. CDR1 KGHSH and CDR2 LQKENI come from the germline V gene. The CDR3 loop reads CASSGERNTGELFF. The CDR3 nucleotides are TGTGCCAGCTCAGGAGAGAGGAACACCGGGGAGCTGTTTTTT.

DNA for the CDR3: TGTGCCATCAGTGAGTCGTTCAGACAAATGAACACTGAAGCTTTCTTT. Residues: CAISESFRQMNTEAFF. The chain is built from TRBV10-3 and TRBJ1-1, with D unclear. Germline CDR1 and CDR2: ENHRY and SYGVKD. Between the trimmed V and J ends, which lost 0 bases and 0 bases, there was a span of 11 bases. The CDR3 runs 16 residues.

The chain uses TRBV18 and TRBJ1-2; TRBD1 might be the D (5 bases). V lost 11 bases, J lost 7 bases, and 11 bases lay in between. The CDR3 is 10 amino acids. Germline lookup yields CDR1 KGHSH and CDR2 LQKENI. The chain's CDR3 is CASAGAGYTF. The CDR3 DNA is TGTGCCTCAGCTGGGGCTGGCTACACCTTC.

This clone was detected once. The gene calls are TRBV6-5 and TRBJ2-1; the D gene is possibly TRBD2 (5 bases). The germline V gene encodes CDR1 MNHEY and CDR2 SVGAGI. This CDR3 region has 13 residues. Deletions cut 6 bases from V and 2 bases from J, with 8 bases between. The CDR3 DNA reads TGTGCCAGCAGGGACGGGACCTACAATGAGCAGTTCTTC. As protein: CASRDGTYNEQFF.

The chain links TRBV6-1 to TRBJ1-5; 10 bases are a match to TRBD1. The V segment lost 4 bases and the J segment 3 bases; nucleotides outside the gene matches: 3. CDR1 is MNHNS and CDR2 is SASEGT in the germline V gene. The length of the CDR3 is 15 residues. The CDR3 loop reads CASSGGQGDNQPQHF. In DNA form, the CDR3 reads TGTGCCAGCAGTGGAGGACAGGGGGACAATCAGCCCCAGCATTTT.

The genes are TRBV13 and TRBJ2-7; 8 bases fit TRBD2. Germline V gives CDR1 PRHDT, CDR2 FYEKMQ (reference sequence). Germline trimming cut 5 bases from V and 7 bases from J; bases unmatched to any gene: 13. This CDR3 comprises 15 residues. In nucleotides, the CDR3 is TGTGCCAGCAGCCCCAGGACTAGCCGGGAGATAGAGCAGTACTTC. The encoded protein is CASSPRTSREIEQYF.

In this sample, this clone turned up once. The genes are TRBV15 and TRBJ2-2; TRBD2 matches 9 bases. Germline assignment: CDR1 LNHNV and CDR2 YYDKDF (reference sequence). V lost 1 base to trimming and J lost 3 bases; unmatched junction nucleotides: 3. This CDR3 is built from 16 residues. The CDR3 region has the DNA TGTGCCACCAGCAGAGTAGCGGGAGACTACACCGGGGAGCTGTTTTTT. Translated: CATSRVAGDYTGELFF. The complete variable domain, with remaining parts taken from reference TRBV15 and TRBJ2-2, reads DAMVIQNPRYQVTQFGKPVTLSCSQTLNHNVMYWYQQKSSQAPKLLFHYYDKDFNNEADTPDNFQSRRPNTSFCFLDIRSPGLGDTAMYLCATSRVAGDYTGELFFGEGSRLTVL.

This chain connects TRBV7-9 to TRBJ2-7; the match to TRBD2 covers 7 bases. Germline V lookup: CDR1 SEHNR, CDR2 FQNEAQ (reference sequence). V lost 6 bases and J lost 6; bases outside the gene matches: 17. CDR3 size: 16 residues. CDR3 DNA: TGTGCCAGCAGTCAAACTAACGCGGGAGTCCACGGCGAGCAGTACTTC. It yields the protein CASSQTNAGVHGEQYF.

The rearrangement joins TRBV7-9 to TRBJ1-2, with a weak D call TRBD1 (6 bases). V shed 5 bases and J shed 1 base, with 11 bases lying between them. CDR3 length equals 14 residues. Germline V gene lookup returns CDR1 SEHNR and CDR2 FQNEAQ (reference sequence). Here the CDR3 reads CASSRTEINYGYTF. The DNA for the CDR3 is TGTGCCAGCAGCCGGACAGAGATTAACTATGGCTACACCTTC.